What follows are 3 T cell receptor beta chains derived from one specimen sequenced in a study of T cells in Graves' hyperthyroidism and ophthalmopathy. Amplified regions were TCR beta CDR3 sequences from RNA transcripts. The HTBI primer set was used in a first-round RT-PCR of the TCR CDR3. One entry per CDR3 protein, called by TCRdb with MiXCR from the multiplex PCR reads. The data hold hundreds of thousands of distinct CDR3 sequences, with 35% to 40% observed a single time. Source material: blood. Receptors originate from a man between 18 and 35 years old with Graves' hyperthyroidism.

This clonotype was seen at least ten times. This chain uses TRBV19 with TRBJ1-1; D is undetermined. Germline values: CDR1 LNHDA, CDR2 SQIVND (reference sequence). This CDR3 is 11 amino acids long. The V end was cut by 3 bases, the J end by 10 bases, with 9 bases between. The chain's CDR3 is CASSIVGTAFF. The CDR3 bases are TGTGCCAGTAGTATCGTCGGTACAGCTTTCTTT.

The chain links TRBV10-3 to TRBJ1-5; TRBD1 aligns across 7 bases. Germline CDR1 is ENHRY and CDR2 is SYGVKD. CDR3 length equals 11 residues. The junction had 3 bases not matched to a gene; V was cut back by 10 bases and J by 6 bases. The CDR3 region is CATGTVQPQHF. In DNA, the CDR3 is TGTGCCACCGGGACAGTTCAGCCCCAGCATTTT.

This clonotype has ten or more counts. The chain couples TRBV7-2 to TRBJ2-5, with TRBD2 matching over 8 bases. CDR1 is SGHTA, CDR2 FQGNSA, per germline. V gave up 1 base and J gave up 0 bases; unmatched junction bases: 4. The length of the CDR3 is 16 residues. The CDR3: CASSLGLAQYQETQYF. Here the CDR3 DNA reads TGTGCCAGCAGCTTAGGACTAGCGCAGTACCAAGAGACCCAGTACTTC.